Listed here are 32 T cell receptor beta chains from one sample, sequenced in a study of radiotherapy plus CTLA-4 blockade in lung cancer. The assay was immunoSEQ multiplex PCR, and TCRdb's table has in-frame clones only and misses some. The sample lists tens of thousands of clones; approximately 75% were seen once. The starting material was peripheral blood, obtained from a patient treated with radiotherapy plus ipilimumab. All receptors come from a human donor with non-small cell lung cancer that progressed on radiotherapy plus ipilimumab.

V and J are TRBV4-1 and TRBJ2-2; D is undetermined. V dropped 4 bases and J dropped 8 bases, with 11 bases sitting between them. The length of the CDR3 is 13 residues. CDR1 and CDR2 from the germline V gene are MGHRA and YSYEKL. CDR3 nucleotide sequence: TGCGCCAGCAGCCCCAAACCCGGGGGGGAGCTGTTTTTT. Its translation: CASSPKPGGELFF.

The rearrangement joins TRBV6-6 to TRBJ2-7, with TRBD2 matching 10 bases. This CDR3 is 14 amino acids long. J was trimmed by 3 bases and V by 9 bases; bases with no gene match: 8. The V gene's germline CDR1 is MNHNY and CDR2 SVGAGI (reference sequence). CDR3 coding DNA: TGTGCCAGTCTAGCGGGAGCCTCACACTACGAGCAGTACTTC. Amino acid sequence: CASLAGASHYEQYF.

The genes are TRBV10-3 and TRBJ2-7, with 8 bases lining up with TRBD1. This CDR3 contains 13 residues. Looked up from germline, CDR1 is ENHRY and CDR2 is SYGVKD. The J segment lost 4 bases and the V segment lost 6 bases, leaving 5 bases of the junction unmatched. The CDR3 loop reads CAISFGQGYEQYF. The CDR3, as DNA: TGTGCCATCAGCTTTGGACAGGGTTACGAGCAGTACTTC.

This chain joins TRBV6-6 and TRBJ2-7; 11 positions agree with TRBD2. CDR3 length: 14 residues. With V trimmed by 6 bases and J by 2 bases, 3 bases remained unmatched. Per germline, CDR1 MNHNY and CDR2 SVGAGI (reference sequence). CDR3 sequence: CASSTSGGPYEQYF. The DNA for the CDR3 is TGTGCCAGCAGCACTAGCGGGGGTCCCTACGAGCAGTACTTC.

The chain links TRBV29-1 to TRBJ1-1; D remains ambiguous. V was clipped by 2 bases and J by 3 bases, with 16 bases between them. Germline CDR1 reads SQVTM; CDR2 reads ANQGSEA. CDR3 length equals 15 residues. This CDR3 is CSVEPQRARDTEAFF. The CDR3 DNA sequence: TGCAGCGTTGAACCCCAACGGGCAAGGGACACTGAAGCTTTCTTT.

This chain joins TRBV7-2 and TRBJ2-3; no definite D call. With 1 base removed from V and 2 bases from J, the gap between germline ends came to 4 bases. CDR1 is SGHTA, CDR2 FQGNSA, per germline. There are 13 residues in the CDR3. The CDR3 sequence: CASSLDFTDTQYF. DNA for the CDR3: TGTGCCAGCAGCTTAGACTTCACAGATACGCAGTATTTT.

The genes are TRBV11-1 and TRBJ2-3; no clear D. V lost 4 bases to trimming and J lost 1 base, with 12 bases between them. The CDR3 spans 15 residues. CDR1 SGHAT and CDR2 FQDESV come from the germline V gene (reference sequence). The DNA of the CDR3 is TGTGCCAGCAGCTACTCACTCCCAGGCACAGATACGCAGTATTTT. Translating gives CASSYSLPGTDTQYF.

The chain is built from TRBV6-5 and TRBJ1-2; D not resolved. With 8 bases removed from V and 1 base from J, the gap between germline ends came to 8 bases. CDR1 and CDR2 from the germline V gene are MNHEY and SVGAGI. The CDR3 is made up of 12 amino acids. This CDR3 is CASAQSNYGYTF. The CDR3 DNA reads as TGTGCCAGCGCACAGAGTAACTATGGCTACACCTTC.

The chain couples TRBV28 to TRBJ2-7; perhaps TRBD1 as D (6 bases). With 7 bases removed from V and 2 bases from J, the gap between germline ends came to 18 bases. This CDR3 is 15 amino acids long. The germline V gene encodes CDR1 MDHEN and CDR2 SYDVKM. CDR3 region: CASNPGAGPPYEQYF. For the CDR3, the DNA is TGTGCCAGCAACCCAGGGGCAGGGCCCCCCTACGAGCAGTACTTC.

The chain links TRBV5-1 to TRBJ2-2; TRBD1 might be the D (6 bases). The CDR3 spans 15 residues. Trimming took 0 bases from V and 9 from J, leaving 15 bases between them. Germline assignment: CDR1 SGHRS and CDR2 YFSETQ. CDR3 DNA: TGCGCCAGCAGCTTGGATGGCAGGGGAGCGAGGGAGCTGTTTTTT. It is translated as CASSLDGRGARELFF.

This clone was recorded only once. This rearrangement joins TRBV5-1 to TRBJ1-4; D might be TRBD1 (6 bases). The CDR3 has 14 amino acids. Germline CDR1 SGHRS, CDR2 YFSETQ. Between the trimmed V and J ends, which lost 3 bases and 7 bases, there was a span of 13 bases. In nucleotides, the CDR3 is TGCGCCAGCAGCTCGACAGGTGGAGGTGAAAAACTGTTTTTT. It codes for CASSSTGGGEKLFF.

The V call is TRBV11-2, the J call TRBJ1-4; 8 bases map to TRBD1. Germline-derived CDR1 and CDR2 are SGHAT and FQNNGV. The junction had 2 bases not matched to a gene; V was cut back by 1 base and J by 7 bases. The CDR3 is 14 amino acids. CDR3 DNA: TGTGCCAGCAGCTTAGGGCAGGGGGCTGAAAAACTGTTTTTT. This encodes CASSLGQGAEKLFF.

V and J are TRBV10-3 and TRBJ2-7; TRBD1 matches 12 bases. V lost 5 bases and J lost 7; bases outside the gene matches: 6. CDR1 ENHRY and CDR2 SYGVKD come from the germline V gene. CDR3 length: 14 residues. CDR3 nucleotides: TGTGCCATCAGTACGGGACAGGGGGCGGTTGAGCAGTACTTC. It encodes CAISTGQGAVEQYF.

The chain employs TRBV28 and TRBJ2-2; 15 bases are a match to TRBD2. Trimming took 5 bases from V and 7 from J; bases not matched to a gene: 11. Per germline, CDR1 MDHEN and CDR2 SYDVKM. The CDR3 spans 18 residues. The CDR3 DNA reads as TGTGCCAGCAGTCTACGTCGGACTAGCGGGGGGGAGAACGGGGAGCTGTTTTTT. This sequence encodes CASSLRRTSGGENGELFF.

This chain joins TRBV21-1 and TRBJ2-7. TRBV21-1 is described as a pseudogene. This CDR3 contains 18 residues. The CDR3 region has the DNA TGTGCCAGCAGCAAAGCGAGTTTACCGGGCCCTACACCCTACGAGCAGTACTTC. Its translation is CASSKASLPGPTPYEQYF.

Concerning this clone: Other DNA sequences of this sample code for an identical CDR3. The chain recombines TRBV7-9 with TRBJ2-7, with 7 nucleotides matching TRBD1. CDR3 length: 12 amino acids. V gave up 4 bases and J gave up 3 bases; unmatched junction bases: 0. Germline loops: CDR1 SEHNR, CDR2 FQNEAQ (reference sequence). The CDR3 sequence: CASSWDSYEQYF. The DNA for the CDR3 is TGTGCCAGCAGCTGGGACAGCTACGAGCAGTACTTC.

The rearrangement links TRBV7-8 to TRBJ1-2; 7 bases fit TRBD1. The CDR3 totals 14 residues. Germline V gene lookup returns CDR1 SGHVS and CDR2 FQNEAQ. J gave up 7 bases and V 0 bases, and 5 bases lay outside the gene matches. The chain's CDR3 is CASSLAYRGFGYTF. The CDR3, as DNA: TGTGCCAGCAGCTTAGCCTACAGGGGATTTGGCTACACCTTC.

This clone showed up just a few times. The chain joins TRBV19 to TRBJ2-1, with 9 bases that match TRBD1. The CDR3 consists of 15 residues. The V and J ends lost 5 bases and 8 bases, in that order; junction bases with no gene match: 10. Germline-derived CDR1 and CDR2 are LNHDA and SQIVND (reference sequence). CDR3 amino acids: CASSPRDRVLDEQFF. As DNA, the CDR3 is TGTGCCAGTAGTCCGCGGGACAGGGTTTTGGATGAGCAGTTCTTC.

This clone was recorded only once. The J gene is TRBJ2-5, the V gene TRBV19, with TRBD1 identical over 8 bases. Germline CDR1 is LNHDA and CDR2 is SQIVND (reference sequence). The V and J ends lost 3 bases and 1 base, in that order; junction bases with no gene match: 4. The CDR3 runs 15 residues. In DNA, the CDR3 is TGTGCCAGTAGTATCGGACAGGGCTCCCAAGAGACCCAGTACTTC. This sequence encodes CASSIGQGSQETQYF.

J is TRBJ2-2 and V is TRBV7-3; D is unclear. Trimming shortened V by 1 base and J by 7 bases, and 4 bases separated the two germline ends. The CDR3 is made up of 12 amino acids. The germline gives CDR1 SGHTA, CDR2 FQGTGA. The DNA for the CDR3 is TGTGCCAGCAGCTTAAACGGCGGGGAGCTGTTTTTT. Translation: CASSLNGGELFF.

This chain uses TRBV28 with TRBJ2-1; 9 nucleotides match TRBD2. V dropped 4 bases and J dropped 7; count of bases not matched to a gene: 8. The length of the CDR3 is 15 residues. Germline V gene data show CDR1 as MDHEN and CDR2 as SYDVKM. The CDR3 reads CASSSFAGGQNEQFF. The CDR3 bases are TGTGCCAGCAGTTCCTTCGCGGGGGGGCAGAATGAGCAGTTCTTC.

The CDR3 bases are TGTGCCATTAGCGGGGGGGCAGATACGCAGTATTTT. Amino acids: CAISGGADTQYF. The genes are TRBV10-3 and TRBJ2-3, with 11 bases that match TRBD2. CDR3 length: 12 residues. In germline, CDR1 is ENHRY, CDR2 SYGVKD. Trimming at V came to 9 bases and at J to 4 bases, leaving 0 bases not matched to a gene.

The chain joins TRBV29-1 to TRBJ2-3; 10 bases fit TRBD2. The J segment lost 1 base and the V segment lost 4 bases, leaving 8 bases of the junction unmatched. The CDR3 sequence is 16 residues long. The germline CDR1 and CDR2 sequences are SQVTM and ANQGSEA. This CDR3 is CSVGGTSDSGTDTQYF. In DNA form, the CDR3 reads TGCAGCGTTGGAGGGACTAGCGACTCTGGCACAGATACGCAGTATTTT.

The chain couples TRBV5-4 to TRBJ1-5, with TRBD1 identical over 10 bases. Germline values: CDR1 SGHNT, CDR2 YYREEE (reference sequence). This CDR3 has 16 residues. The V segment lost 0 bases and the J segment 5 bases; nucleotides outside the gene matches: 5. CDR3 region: CASSLGGTGVDQPQHF. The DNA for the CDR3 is TGTGCCAGCAGCTTGGGCGGGACAGGGGTGGATCAGCCCCAGCATTTT.

CDR3 bases: TGTGCCAGCAGCTTAGAATTGACCGGGGAGCTGTTTTTT. It codes for CASSLELTGELFF. This rearrangement joins TRBV7-9 to TRBJ2-2; D call uncertain. Trimming stripped 1 base from V and 5 bases from J, with 5 bases between. CDR3 length equals 13 residues. Germline V gives CDR1 SEHNR, CDR2 FQNEAQ (reference sequence).

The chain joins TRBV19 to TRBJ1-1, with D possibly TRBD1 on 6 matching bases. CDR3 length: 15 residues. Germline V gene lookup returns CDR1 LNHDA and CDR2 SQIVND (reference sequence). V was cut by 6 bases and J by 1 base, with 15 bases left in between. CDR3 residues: CASRRVGGRNTEAFF. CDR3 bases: TGTGCCAGTAGAAGAGTAGGGGGGCGGAACACTGAAGCTTTCTTT.

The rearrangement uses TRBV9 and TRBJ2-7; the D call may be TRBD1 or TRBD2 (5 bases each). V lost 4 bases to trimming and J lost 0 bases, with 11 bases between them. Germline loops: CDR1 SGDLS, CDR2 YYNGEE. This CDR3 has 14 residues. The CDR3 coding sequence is TGTGCCAGCAGCCCTTGGGGGAGCTCCTACGAGCAGTACTTC. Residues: CASSPWGSSYEQYF.

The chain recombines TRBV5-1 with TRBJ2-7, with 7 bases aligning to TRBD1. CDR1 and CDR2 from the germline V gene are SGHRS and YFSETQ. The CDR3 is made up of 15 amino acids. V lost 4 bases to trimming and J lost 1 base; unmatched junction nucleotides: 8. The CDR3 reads CASSPGTAESYEQYF. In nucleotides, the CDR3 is TGCGCCAGCAGCCCAGGGACAGCGGAATCCTACGAGCAGTACTTC.

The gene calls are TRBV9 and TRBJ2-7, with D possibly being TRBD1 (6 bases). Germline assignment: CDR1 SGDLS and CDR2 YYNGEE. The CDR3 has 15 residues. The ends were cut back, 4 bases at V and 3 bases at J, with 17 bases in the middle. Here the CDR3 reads CASSPYATGSYEQYF. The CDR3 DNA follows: TGTGCCAGCAGCCCCTACGCGACAGGAAGCTACGAGCAGTACTTC.

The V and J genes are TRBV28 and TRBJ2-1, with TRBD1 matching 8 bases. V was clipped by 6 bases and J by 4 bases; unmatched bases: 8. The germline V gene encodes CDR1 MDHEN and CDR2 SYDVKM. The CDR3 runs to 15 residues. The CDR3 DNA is TGTGCCAGCAGCCCTACAGGGGGTGGGTACAATGAGCAGTTCTTC. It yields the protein CASSPTGGGYNEQFF. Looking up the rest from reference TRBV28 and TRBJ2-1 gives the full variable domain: DVKVTQSSRYLVKRTGEKVFLECVQDMDHENMFWYRQDPGLGLRLIYFSYDVKMKEKGDIPEGYSVSREKKERFSLILESASTNQTSMYLCASSPTGGGYNEQFFGPGTRLTVL.

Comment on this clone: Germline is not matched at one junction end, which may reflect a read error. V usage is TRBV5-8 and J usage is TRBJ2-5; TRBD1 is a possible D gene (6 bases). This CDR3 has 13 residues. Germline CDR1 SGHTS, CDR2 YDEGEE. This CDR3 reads CASNLDSQGTQYF. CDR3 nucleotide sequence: TGTGCCAGCAACTTGGACAGCCAAGGGACCCAGTACTTC.

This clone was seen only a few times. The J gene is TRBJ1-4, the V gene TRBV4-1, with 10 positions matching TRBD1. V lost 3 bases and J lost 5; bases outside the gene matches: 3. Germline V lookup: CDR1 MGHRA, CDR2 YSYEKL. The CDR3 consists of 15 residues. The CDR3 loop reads CASSQDRGLNEKLFF. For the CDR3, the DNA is TGCGCCAGCAGCCAGGACAGGGGGTTGAATGAAAAACTGTTTTTT.